A selection of T cell receptor beta chains follows, all from one sample in a study of blood T cell repertoires in COVID-19. Profiling relied on immunoSEQ multiplex PCR, and the TCRdb table lists in-frame clones only, not all of them. Of around 140,000 clones listed, around 80% are singletons. Sequenced sample: PBMCs or T cells enriched from blood (not recorded which). All receptors come from a man aged 35-49 years with acute COVID-19. Both conserved end residues are part of each CDR3. A D gene is named only where the DNA matches it firmly. Where a row states a size, it is once, few, many or the class of an expanded clone; other rows omit it.

clone_size	v_call	d_call	j_call	cdr3_nt	cdr3_aa
NA	TRBV28	NA	TRBJ2-1	TGTGCCAGCAGTTTGCTATGGAATGAGCAGTTCTTC	CASSLLWNEQFF
NA	TRBV3-1/TRBV3-2	TRBD1	TRBJ2-1	TGTGCCAGCAGGGGGACAGGGACGAATGAGCAGTTCTTC	CASRGTGTNEQFF
NA	TRBV28	TRBD1	TRBJ1-2	TGTGCCAGCAGTCAGGGGGCCTATGGCTACACCTTC	CASSQGAYGYTF
NA	TRBV5-1	NA	TRBJ1-1	TGCGCCAGCAGCTGGACAGAAGACACTGAAGCTTTCTTT	CASSWTEDTEAFF
few	TRBV15	TRBD2	TRBJ2-7	TGTGCCACCAGCAGAGATCTCACCGTTGGAGCGGGAGCGGCCTACGAGCAGTACTTC	CATSRDLTVGAGAAYEQYF
few	TRBV29-1	NA	TRBJ1-2	TGCAGCGTTGAATCTCAGGAGGATGGCTACACCTTC	CSVESQEDGYTF
NA	TRBV5-1	NA	TRBJ1-1	TGCGCCAGCAGCTTGGGGCAGACTGACACTGAAGCTTTCTTT	CASSLGQTDTEAFF
NA	TRBV6-5	NA	TRBJ2-1	TGTGCCAGCAGTTACCGGGGGACAGTCAATGAGCAGTTCTTC	CASSYRGTVNEQFF
NA	TRBV7-2	NA	TRBJ1-1	TGTGCCAGCAGCTTAGCGGGCAGGGTGGGGATGAACACTGAAGCTTTCTTT	CASSLAGRVGMNTEAFF
NA	TRBV7-9	TRBD2	TRBJ2-7	TGTGCCAGCAGCCCTAGCGGGAGGGGCGACGAGCAGTACTTC	CASSPSGRGDEQYF
NA	TRBV6-1	NA	TRBJ1-1	TGTGCCAGCAGTGAAGCAGGGGAAGGGATTGAAGCTTTCTTT	CASSEAGEGIEAFF
NA	TRBV28	NA	TRBJ2-1	TGTGCCAGCAGTTTACCCCCAGGGTCCTACAATGAGCAGTTCTTC	CASSLPPGSYNEQFF
once	TRBV6-1	NA	TRBJ2-7	TGTGCCAGCAGTGAGGGGGACATAAAAATTTACGAGCAGTACTTC	CASSEGDIKIYEQYF
NA	TRBV28	NA	TRBJ1-1	TGTGCCAGCAGTGAGACTGAAGCTTTCTTT	CASSETEAFF
NA	TRBV5-1	NA	TRBJ2-2	TGCGCCAGCAGCCCAAGGCAGGGGACCGGGGAGCTGTTTTTT	CASSPRQGTGELFF
NA	TRBV18	TRBD2	TRBJ2-1	TGTGCCAGCTCACGCAGCGGGGGCTCCTACAATGAGCAGTTCTTC	CASSRSGGSYNEQFF
NA	TRBV25-1	NA	TRBJ2-3	TGTGCCAGCAGCGCCCGGAGAGGGGGTCTAAGAGGGGCAGATACGCAGTATTTT	CASSARRGGLRGADTQYF
NA	TRBV5-1	TRBD2	TRBJ2-1	TGCGCCAGCAGCTTGGAATTTAGCGGGAGCTACAATGAGCAGTTCTTC	CASSLEFSGSYNEQFF
NA	TRBV5-6	NA	TRBJ1-1	TGTGCCAGCAGCCCCCCGCGAAGGGCGGGGGAGCGGAACACTGAAGCTTTCTTT	CASSPPRRAGERNTEAFF
once	TRBV6-5	NA	TRBJ1-5	TGTGCCAGCAGTCCGGGGGGGAAGGGTCAGCCCCAGCATTTT	CASSPGGKGQPQHF
NA	TRBV7-2	TRBD2	TRBJ2-5	TGTGCCAGCAGCGCGACTAGCGGGGGGCCAACCCACCAAGAGACCCAGTACTTC	CASSATSGGPTHQETQYF
NA	TRBV5-1	TRBD2	TRBJ2-1	TGCGCCAGCAGACAGGTGACTAGCGGGGGAGGTGAGCAGTTCTTC	CASRQVTSGGGEQFF
NA	TRBV18	NA	TRBJ1-6	TGTGCCAGCTCCCTAACAGAGTTCAGCTCCTATAATTCACCCCTCCACTTT	CASSLTEFSSYNSPLHF
NA	TRBV27	NA	TRBJ1-2	TGTGCCAGCAGTTATTGGGGGCAGGGCTACACCTTC	CASSYWGQGYTF
NA	TRBV20-1	NA	TRBJ1-6	TGCAGTGCTAGTAGTGACGCTAGCTCCTATAATTCACCCCTCCACTTT	CSASSDASSYNSPLHF
NA	TRBV28	NA	TRBJ1-1	TGTGCCAGCAGTTTATACTTGTCCCTGGGGGGCACTGAAGCTTTCTTT	CASSLYLSLGGTEAFF
once	TRBV3-1/TRBV3-2	TRBD2	TRBJ2-1	TGTGCCAGCAGACCTAGCGGGGGGTTAAATGAGCAGTTCTTC	CASRPSGGLNEQFF
NA	TRBV5-1	TRBD1	TRBJ1-1	TGCGCCAGCACCTTGGGACAGGGGGCATTGAACACTGAAGCTTTCTTT	CASTLGQGALNTEAFF
NA	TRBV7-6	NA	TRBJ2-5	TGTGCCAGCAGCCCCGGTGGAGGGCGGAAGACCCAGTACTTC	CASSPGGGRKTQYF
NA	TRBV9	NA	TRBJ2-3	TGTGCCAGCAGCATCGGACTTAACACAGATACGCAGTATTTT	CASSIGLNTDTQYF
NA	TRBV6-6	NA	TRBJ1-2	TGTGCCAGCAGTCCGCTACAGGCTTCCAACTCTAACTATGGCTACACCTTC	CASSPLQASNSNYGYTF
NA	TRBV4-2	TRBD1	TRBJ1-1	TGTGCCAGCAGCCAAGTGGGACAGCGGAACACTGAAGCTTTCTTT	CASSQVGQRNTEAFF
NA	TRBV6-6	NA	TRBJ2-6	TGTGCCAGCAGTTCCCACTTATCTGGGGCCAACGTCCTGACTTTC	CASSSHLSGANVLTF
NA	TRBV6-4	NA	TRBJ1-4	TGTGCCAGCAGCGTCCCCAGGGAAGTTAGGGAAAAACTGTTTTTT	CASSVPREVREKLFF
NA	TRBV29-1	NA	TRBJ1-1	TGCAGCGTTGTGGGACTGAGTAACACTGAAGCTTTCTTT	CSVVGLSNTEAFF
NA	TRBV6-5	NA	TRBJ2-7	TGTGCCAGCAGTTACTATCAGAACTCCTACGAGCAGTACTTC	CASSYYQNSYEQYF
NA	TRBV30	NA	TRBJ1-4	TGTGCCTGGAGTGTAATGACAAGAGAAAAACTGTTTTTT	CAWSVMTREKLFF
NA	TRBV29-1	NA	TRBJ1-5	TGCAGCGTTGAGGAGGGGATGAATCAGCCCCAGCATTTT	CSVEEGMNQPQHF
NA	TRBV15	TRBD1	TRBJ2-3	TGTGCCACCAGCAGAGAGGGGACAGGGTTGGGGCAAACAGATACGCAGTATTTT	CATSREGTGLGQTDTQYF
NA	TRBV19	TRBD2	TRBJ2-5	TGTGCCAGTAGTATATCGAGCGGGAGAGGGGAGACCCAGTACTTC	CASSISSGRGETQYF
NA	TRBV6-4	TRBD1	TRBJ1-2	TGTGCCAGCAGCCAAGGGACAGGGACCGGCTACACCTTC	CASSQGTGTGYTF
once	TRBV2	TRBD2	TRBJ2-3	TGTGCCAGCAGCGGGGCGGGAGACACAGATACGCAGTATTTT	CASSGAGDTDTQYF
NA	TRBV25-1	TRBD1	TRBJ2-6	TGTGCCAGCAGTGTCCGGGACAGTGGCTCAGGGGCCAACGTCCTGACTTTC	CASSVRDSGSGANVLTF
NA	TRBV28	TRBD1	TRBJ2-7	TGTGCCAGCAGAAACGACAGGGCTTCCTACGAGCAGTACTTC	CASRNDRASYEQYF
NA	TRBV27	NA	TRBJ2-5	TGTGCCAGCAGTTGGACGGGATTGGAGACCCAGTACTTC	CASSWTGLETQYF
NA	TRBV10-1	TRBD2	TRBJ2-5	TGCGCCTGGCCCCTTGGGGGGAGGGCCCATCAGACCCAGTACTTC	CAWPLGGRAHQTQYF
NA	TRBV4-2	NA	TRBJ1-4	TGTGCCAGCAGCCCCCTAGGAGTAAAAGGTGAAAAACTGTTTTTT	CASSPLGVKGEKLFF